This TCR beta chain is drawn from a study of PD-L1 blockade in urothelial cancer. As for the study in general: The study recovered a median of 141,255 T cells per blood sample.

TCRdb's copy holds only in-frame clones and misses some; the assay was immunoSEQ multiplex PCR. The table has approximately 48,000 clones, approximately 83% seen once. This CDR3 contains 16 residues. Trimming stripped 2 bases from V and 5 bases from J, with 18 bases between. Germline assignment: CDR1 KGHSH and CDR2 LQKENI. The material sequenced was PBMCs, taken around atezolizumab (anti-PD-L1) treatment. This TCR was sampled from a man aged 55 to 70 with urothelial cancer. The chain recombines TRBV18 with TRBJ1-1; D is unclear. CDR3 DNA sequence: TGTGCCAGCTCACCAGGAACCTACCCCACTAAAACTGAAGCTTTCTTT. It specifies CASSPGTYPTKTEAFF. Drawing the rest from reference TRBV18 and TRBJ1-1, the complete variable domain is NAGVMQNPRHLVRRRGQEARLRCSPMKGHSHVYWYRQLPEEGLKFMVYLQKENIIDESGMPKERFSAEFPKEGPSILRIQQVVRGDSAAYFCASSPGTYPTKTEAFFGQGTRLTVV.